Sequencing of this T cell receptor (beta chain) was carried out in a study of blood T cell repertoires in COVID-19. Study at large: Some COVID-19 samples were acute and others convalescent; all came from the United States, Italy and Spain. T cells, B-cell-depleted T cells, or PBMCs supplied cDNA or gDNA.

The germline V gene encodes CDR1 MRHNA and CDR2 SNTAGT. The V gene lost 6 bases and the J gene lost 4 bases, with 11 bases spanning the gap. CDR3 length equals 13 residues. Original processing notes: Using reference gene primer amplification, nucleated cell counts were estimated. Here immunoSEQ multiplex PCR was the method, and the copy in TCRdb shows in-frame clones only, minus some. Clone size and the V and J calls come from that table; the DNA yielded D and trimming. The sample contains 50,000 to 65,000 clones, about 85% of which appear only once. V gene TRBV6-4 combines with J gene TRBJ2-3, with TRBD2 as a possible D gene (6 bases). Sequencing was done on a sample of peripheral blood. This receptor was identified in a man aged 35 to 55 with active COVID-19. The CDR3 sequence: CASSSGGADTQYF. The CDR3 DNA reads TGTGCCAGCAGCTCAGGAGGGGCAGATACGCAGTATTTT.